These T cell receptor beta chains were read from a single sample in a study of patients and donors after allogeneic stem cell transplantation. TCRdb independently ran MiXCR on the RT-PCR reads; one entry per CDR3 protein. This table has 200,000 to 250,000 distinct CDR3 sequences, over 30% appearing once. The sequencing input was blood, either unsorted or a sorted T cell fraction (not recorded which). The receptors here all came from a human donor who was either an allogeneic HSCT recipient or a stem cell or donor lymphocyte infusion donor (not recorded which). It is not recorded whose cells these are; they may come from a transplant donor. Each CDR3 is given with its conserved first and last residue.

J gene | V gene | CDR3 protein
TRBJ1-4 | TRBV7-6 | CASSLGEAGLANEKLFF
TRBJ1-2 | TRBV7-9 | CASRKGDVGYTF
TRBJ2-7 | TRBV19 | CASSTRQGSYEQYF
TRBJ2-1 | TRBV14 | CASSQVLRESEQFF
TRBJ1-1 | TRBV12-3/TRBV12-4 | CASSLKSREVLTFF
TRBJ1-3 | TRBV3-1 | CASSHGRGDTIYF
TRBJ1-4 | TRBV29-1 | CSGGTNYEKLFF
TRBJ1-5 | TRBV12-3/TRBV12-4 | CASSYTGGGNQPQHF
TRBJ1-1 | TRBV5-1 | CASNRDSGYITEAFF
TRBJ1-3 | TRBV5-4 | CASSSKSGDGNTIYF
TRBJ2-1 | TRBV3-1 | CASSERGAKYNEQFF
TRBJ2-4 | TRBV12-3/TRBV12-4 | CASSLLGENIQYF
TRBJ1-5 | TRBV23-1 | CASSQFSDHWWSNQPQHF
TRBJ2-5 | TRBV24-1 | CATSDLTQPGTQYF
TRBJ1-2 | TRBV20-1 | CSARVTANYGYTF
TRBJ2-5 | TRBV5-1 | CASSLEGLAYQETQYF
TRBJ1-1 | TRBV5-1 | CASSLLGQGPTEAFF
TRBJ2-5 | TRBV5-1 | CASSANSPQETQYF
TRBJ2-3 | TRBV12-3/TRBV12-4 | CASSQDRVKADTQYF
TRBJ1-1 | TRBV12-3/TRBV12-4 | CASSSRTLGANTEAFF
TRBJ1-2 | TRBV6-4 | CASSDGQGISGYTF
TRBJ2-2 | TRBV12-3/TRBV12-4 | CASSSSTGPANTGELFF
TRBJ1-1 | TRBV20-1 | CRAYRGLKDTEAFF
TRBJ1-5 | TRBV15 | CATSQYEGARSNQPQHF
TRBJ1-6 | TRBV9 | CASSLSGGASPLHF
TRBJ1-1 | TRBV6-6 | CASSYSKSRNTEAFF
TRBJ1-5 | TRBV20-1 | CSASRPTGGADQPQHF
TRBJ1-2 | TRBV20-1 | CSASAGYQGYTF
TRBJ2-3 | TRBV7-8 | CASSLLEGLGTDTQYF
TRBJ1-1 | TRBV28 | CASSLLGQGNTEAFF
TRBJ1-6 | TRBV7-9 | CASSIPGQGLGSLHF
TRBJ1-4 | TRBV18 | CASSLWTGDTTNEKLFF
TRBJ1-2 | TRBV7-9 | CASSLGQDSNYGYTF
TRBJ1-2 | TRBV6-5 | CASSYSTGSVHGYTF
TRBJ1-4 | TRBV7-9 | CASSLATGGAGEKLFF
TRBJ1-1 | TRBV12-3/TRBV12-4 | CASSPFRELNTEAFF
TRBJ1-1 | TRBV7-2 | CASSPAQGMVTEAFF
TRBJ1-2 | TRBV20-1 | CSARVDYGYTF
TRBJ1-1 | TRBV29-1 | CSVEGLDEAFF
TRBJ1-2 | TRBV19 | CASSRTTRNYGYTF
TRBJ2-7 | TRBV12-3/TRBV12-4 | CASSPYGTGAAEQYF
TRBJ1-2 | TRBV3-1 | CASSHLDRVEGYTF
TRBJ2-7 | TRBV10-3 | CAISDVSSRPSYEQYF
TRBJ2-1 | TRBV10-2 | CASKSGGAYNEQFF
TRBJ1-2 | TRBV29-1 | CSVPNVRGLNYGYTF
TRBJ1-1 | TRBV6-2/TRBV6-3 | CASNPAGEVNTEAFF
TRBJ1-5 | TRBV12-3/TRBV12-4 | CASSLRASNQPQHF
TRBJ1-1 | TRBV29-1 | CSVQGAWEAFF
TRBJ1-1 | TRBV12-3/TRBV12-4 | CASSSPGQGPPEAFF
TRBJ1-2 | TRBV5-1 | CASSSDGNYGYTF
TRBJ1-6 | TRBV18 | CASSQTDNSPLHF
TRBJ2-2 | TRBV28 | CASSIHRGRGGELFF
TRBJ1-2 | TRBV20-1 | CSARVRGRGTYGYTF
TRBJ1-4 | TRBV27 | CASSLYRGDSTNEKLFF
TRBJ2-7 | TRBV9 | CASSVDGTYEQYF